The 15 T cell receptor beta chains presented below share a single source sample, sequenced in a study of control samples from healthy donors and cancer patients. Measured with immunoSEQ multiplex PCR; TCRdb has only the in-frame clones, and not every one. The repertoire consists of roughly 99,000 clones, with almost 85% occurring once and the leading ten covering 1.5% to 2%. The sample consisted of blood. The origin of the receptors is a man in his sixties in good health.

CDR3 sequence (DNA): TGTGCCAGCAGCCCGCGGGACAGGGCAATCTCCTACGAGCAGTACTTC. This encodes CASSPRDRAISYEQYF. The rearrangement joins TRBV27 to TRBJ2-7; 9 bases line up with TRBD1. The V segment lost 6 bases and the J segment 0 bases; nucleotides outside the gene matches: 9. The CDR3 spans 16 residues. Germline CDR1 is MNHEY and CDR2 is SMNVEV (reference sequence).

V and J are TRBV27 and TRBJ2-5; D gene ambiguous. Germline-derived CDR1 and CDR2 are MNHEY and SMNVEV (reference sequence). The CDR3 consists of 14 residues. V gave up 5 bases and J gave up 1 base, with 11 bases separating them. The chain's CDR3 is CASSNRPFQETQYF. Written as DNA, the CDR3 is TGTGCCAGCAGTAACCGACCATTCCAAGAGACCCAGTACTTC.

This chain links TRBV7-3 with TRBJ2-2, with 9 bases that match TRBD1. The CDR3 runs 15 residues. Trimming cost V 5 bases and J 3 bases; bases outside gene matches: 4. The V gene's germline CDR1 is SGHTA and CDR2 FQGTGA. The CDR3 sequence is CASSRTGADTGELFF. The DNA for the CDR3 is TGTGCCAGCAGCCGGACAGGGGCTGACACCGGGGAGCTGTTTTTT.

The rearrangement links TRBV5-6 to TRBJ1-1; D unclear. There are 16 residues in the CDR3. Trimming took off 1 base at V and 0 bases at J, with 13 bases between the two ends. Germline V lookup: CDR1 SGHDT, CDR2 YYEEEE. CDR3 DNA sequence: TGTGCCAGCAGCTTGAGATGGCGCAGAATGAACACTGAAGCTTTCTTT. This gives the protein CASSLRWRRMNTEAFF.

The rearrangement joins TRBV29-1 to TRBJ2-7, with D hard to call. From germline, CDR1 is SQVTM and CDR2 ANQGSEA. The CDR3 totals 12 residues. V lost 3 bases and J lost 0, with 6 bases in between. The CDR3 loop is CSVDGDSYEQYF. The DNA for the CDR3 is TGCAGCGTTGACGGTGACTCCTACGAGCAGTACTTC.

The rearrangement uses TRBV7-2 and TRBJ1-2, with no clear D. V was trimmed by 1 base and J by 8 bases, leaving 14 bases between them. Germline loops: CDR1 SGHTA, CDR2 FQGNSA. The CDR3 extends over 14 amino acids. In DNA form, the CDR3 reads TGTGCCAGCAGCTTAGTGGTTGGGCCTTCCGGCTACACCTTC. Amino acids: CASSLVVGPSGYTF.

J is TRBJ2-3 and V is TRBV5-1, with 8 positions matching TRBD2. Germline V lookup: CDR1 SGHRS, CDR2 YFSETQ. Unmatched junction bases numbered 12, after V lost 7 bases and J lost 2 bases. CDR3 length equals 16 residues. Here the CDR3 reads CASHEIPGLDTDTQYF. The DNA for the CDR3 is TGCGCCAGCCACGAAATCCCGGGACTAGACACAGATACGCAGTATTTT. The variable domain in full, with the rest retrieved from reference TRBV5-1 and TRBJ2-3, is KAGVTQTPRYLIKTRGQQVTLSCSPISGHRSVSWYQQTPGQGLQFLFEYFSETQRNKGNFPGRFSGRQFSNSRSEMNVSTLELGDSALYLCASHEIPGLDTDTQYFGPGTRLTVL.

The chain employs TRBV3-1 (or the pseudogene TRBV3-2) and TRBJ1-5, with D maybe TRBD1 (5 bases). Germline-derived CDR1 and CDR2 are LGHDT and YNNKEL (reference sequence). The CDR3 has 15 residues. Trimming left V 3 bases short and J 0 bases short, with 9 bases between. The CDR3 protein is CASSQGPYSNQPQHF. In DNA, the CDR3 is TGTGCCAGCAGCCAGGGACCTTATAGCAATCAGCCCCAGCATTTT.

The CDR3 is CASSSGTSPYEQYF. Written as DNA, the CDR3 is TGTGCCAGCAGCTCCGGGACTAGCCCCTACGAGCAGTACTTC. The chain joins TRBV5-6 to TRBJ2-7; 9 bases agree with TRBD2. The CDR3 loop spans 14 amino acids. Germline V lookup: CDR1 SGHDT, CDR2 YYEEEE. V dropped 3 bases and J dropped 2; count of bases not matched to a gene: 3.

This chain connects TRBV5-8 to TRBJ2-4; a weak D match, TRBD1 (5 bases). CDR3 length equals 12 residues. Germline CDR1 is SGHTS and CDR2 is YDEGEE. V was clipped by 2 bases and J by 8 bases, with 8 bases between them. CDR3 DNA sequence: TGTGCCAGCAGCTTCGACAGAGACATTCAGTACTTC. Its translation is CASSFDRDIQYF.

The CDR3, as DNA: TGTGCCAGCAGTCCAGAGGGCTCTGGGGCCAACGTCCTGACTTTC. Its protein is CASSPEGSGANVLTF. The chain combines TRBV6-5 with TRBJ2-6, with a tentative D call TRBD2 (5 bases). Germline loops: CDR1 MNHEY, CDR2 SVGAGI. V was pared by 5 bases and J by 0 bases, with 8 bases between. The CDR3 is made up of 15 amino acids.

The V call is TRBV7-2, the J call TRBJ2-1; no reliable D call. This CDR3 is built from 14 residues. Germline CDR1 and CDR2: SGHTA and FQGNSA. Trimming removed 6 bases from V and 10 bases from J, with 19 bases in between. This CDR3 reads CASSFKGLLGEQFF. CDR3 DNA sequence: TGTGCCAGCAGTTTTAAGGGCCTTTTGGGGGAGCAGTTCTTC.

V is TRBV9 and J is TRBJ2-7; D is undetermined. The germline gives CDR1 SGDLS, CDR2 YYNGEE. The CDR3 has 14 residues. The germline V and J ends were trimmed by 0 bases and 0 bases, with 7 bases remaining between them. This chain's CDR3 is CASSVDGSSYEQYF. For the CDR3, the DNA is TGTGCCAGCAGCGTAGACGGCAGCTCCTACGAGCAGTACTTC.

The CDR3 region is CASSQGGQEENTEAFF. DNA for the CDR3: TGCGCCAGCAGCCAAGGAGGACAGGAAGAGAACACTGAAGCTTTCTTT. J is TRBJ1-1 and V is TRBV4-1, with TRBD1 matching 7 bases. From germline, CDR1 is MGHRA and CDR2 YSYEKL. The CDR3 runs to 16 residues. Losses at the gene ends were 1 base for V and 1 base for J; bases not matched to a gene: 6.

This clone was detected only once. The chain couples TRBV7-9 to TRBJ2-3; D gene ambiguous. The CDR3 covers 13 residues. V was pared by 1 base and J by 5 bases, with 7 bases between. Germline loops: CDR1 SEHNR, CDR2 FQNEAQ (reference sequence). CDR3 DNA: TGTGCCAGCAGCTTAGTAGCCCGAGATACGCAGTATTTT. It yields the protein CASSLVARDTQYF.